The 26 T cell receptor beta chains presented below share a single source sample, sequenced in a study of T cells in Graves' hyperthyroidism and ophthalmopathy. Researchers took RNA transcripts and amplified the TCR beta CDR3 regions from them. The HTBI primer set drove a first-round RT-PCR of the TCR CDR3. One entry per CDR3 protein results from TCRdb running MiXCR on the multiplex PCR reads. The table includes roughly 640,000 distinct CDR3 sequences, more than 15% detected once. Sequenced input: blood. Source of these receptors: a woman aged 40 to 49 with Graves' ophthalmopathy.

This clonotype was counted ten times or more. The V call is TRBV20-1, the J call TRBJ2-3, with D maybe TRBD1 (6 bases). Trimming removed 4 bases from V and 2 bases from J, with 13 bases in between. Germline assignment: CDR1 DFQATT and CDR2 SNEGSKA (reference sequence). The CDR3 is 14 residues long. This CDR3 is CSAKARDNTDTQYF. CDR3 coding DNA: TGCAGTGCTAAAGCCCGGGACAACACAGATACGCAGTATTTT.

At least ten counts were recorded for this clonotype. The V and J genes are TRBV11-2 and TRBJ2-3; TRBD1 is a possible D gene (5 bases). In germline, CDR1 is SGHAT, CDR2 FQNNGV. CDR3 length: 13 amino acids. V lost 2 bases and J 6 bases, leaving 9 bases between the germline ends. CDR3 loop: CASSLLGVDTQYF. Here the CDR3 DNA reads TGTGCCAGCAGCTTATTAGGGGTGGATACGCAGTATTTT.

This clonotype was seen repeatedly, ten times or more. The chain couples TRBV4-1 to TRBJ2-2; 8 bases are a match to TRBD2. The germline CDR1 and CDR2 sequences are MGHRA and YSYEKL. The CDR3 runs to 17 residues. The V gene end was trimmed by 4 bases and the J gene end by 5 bases; junction bases not matched to a gene: 12. CDR3 sequence: CASSLRAGELVTGELFF. As DNA, the CDR3 is TGCGCCAGCAGCCTCAGAGCGGGAGAGTTGGTTACCGGGGAGCTGTTTTTT.

This clonotype was counted many times. The chain combines TRBV20-1 with TRBJ2-1, with TRBD1 as a possible D gene (6 bases). Between the trimmed V and J ends, which lost 0 bases and 5 bases, there was a span of 14 bases. The CDR3 is 15 amino acids. CDR1 is DFQATT and CDR2 is SNEGSKA in the germline V gene (reference sequence). The CDR3 nucleotides are TGCAGTGCTAGAGATCTACAGGGTTTCCACAATGAGCAGTTCTTC. Translating it yields CSARDLQGFHNEQFF.

This chain joins TRBV6-1 and TRBJ1-6; perhaps TRBD1 as D (6 bases). With 3 bases removed from V and 2 bases from J, the gap between germline ends came to 14 bases. Per germline, CDR1 MNHNS and CDR2 SASEGT. This CDR3 spans 17 amino acids. Written as DNA, the CDR3 is TGTGCCAGCAGTGACGAACGACAGGACCCCTATAATTCACCCCTCCACTTT. This codes for CASSDERQDPYNSPLHF.

At least ten counts were recorded for this clonotype. The V and J genes are TRBV6-1 and TRBJ2-3, with 7 bases fitting TRBD2. This CDR3 has 16 residues. Germline CDR1 is MNHNS and CDR2 is SASEGT. The V segment lost 0 bases and the J segment 6 bases; nucleotides outside the gene matches: 9. This CDR3 reads CASSEASGAPPDTQYF. CDR3 nucleotides: TGTGCCAGCAGTGAAGCCAGCGGGGCCCCGCCGGATACGCAGTATTTT.

This clonotype has only a few counts. V is TRBV4-1 and J is TRBJ2-5; a possible D gene is TRBD2 (5 bases). Trimming shortened V by 6 bases and J by 1 base, and 15 bases separated the two germline ends. Germline V gene lookup returns CDR1 MGHRA and CDR2 YSYEKL. This CDR3 has 15 amino acids. DNA of the CDR3: TGCGCCAGCAGGACAATTTATGGAGGCCAAGAGACCCAGTACTTC. The encoded protein is CASRTIYGGQETQYF.

For this clonotype: With a much larger clone just one base away, this may be a read error. V is TRBV20-1 and J is TRBJ2-2; D is perhaps TRBD1 (5 bases). This CDR3 has 14 amino acids. Germline V gene data show CDR1 as DFQATT and CDR2 as SNEGSKA (reference sequence). Between the trimmed V and J ends, which lost 7 bases and 0 bases, there was a span of 12 bases. The DNA for the CDR3 is TGCAGTGTTAGGGGTCTATCGAACACCGGGGAGCTGTTTTTT. Translation: CSVRGLSNTGELFF.

In this sample, this clonotype turned up a few times. The chain combines TRBV5-1 with TRBJ1-1; D remains ambiguous. Germline loops: CDR1 SGHRS, CDR2 YFSETQ. The CDR3 totals 14 residues. V dropped 6 bases and J dropped 1 base, with 13 bases sitting between them. CDR3 protein: CASTVGPTNTEAFF. The CDR3 region has the DNA TGCGCCAGCACCGTAGGACCGACGAACACTGAAGCTTTCTTT.

This clonotype has more than one count but fewer than ten. The J gene is TRBJ1-1, the V gene TRBV6-1, with D perhaps TRBD1 (6 bases). Between the trimmed V and J ends, which lost 6 bases and 4 bases, there was a span of 18 bases. Per germline, CDR1 MNHNS and CDR2 SASEGT. The CDR3 consists of 15 residues. In DNA form, the CDR3 reads TGTGCCAGCAGCGGCGGACAGAACGAGGCCACTGAAGCTTTCTTT. Its protein is CASSGGQNEATEAFF.

The chain couples TRBV6-1 to TRBJ2-7; 11 bases are a match to TRBD1. The length of the CDR3 is 14 residues. Germline V gene data show CDR1 as MNHNS and CDR2 as SASEGT. Germline trimming cut 6 bases from V and 4 bases from J; bases unmatched to any gene: 5. CDR3 sequence reads: CASSRDRGYYEQYF. CDR3 sequence (DNA): TGTGCCAGCAGCCGGGACAGGGGGTATTACGAGCAGTACTTC.

This clonotype has more than one count but fewer than ten. The chain has TRBV11-2 and TRBJ2-5; 10 nucleotides line up with TRBD1. There are 15 residues in the CDR3. V trimming: 5 bases; J trimming: 5 bases; junction bases outside the gene matches: 8. The germline V gene has CDR1 SGHAT and CDR2 FQNNGV. The DNA for the CDR3 is TGTGCCAGCAGCCGGACAGGGGGGTCGGGGGAGACCCAGTACTTC. This sequence encodes CASSRTGGSGETQYF.

This clonotype was seen a handful of times. The V gene is TRBV18, the J gene TRBJ1-4; D is possibly TRBD1 (6 bases). Germline CDR1 reads KGHSH; CDR2 reads LQKENI. V gave up 2 bases and J gave up 0 bases, with 13 bases separating them. This CDR3 spans 17 amino acids. The CDR3 reads CASSPMEGGATNEKLFF. The CDR3 DNA follows: TGTGCCAGCTCACCAATGGAGGGGGGCGCAACTAATGAAAAACTGTTTTTT.

This clonotype was counted many times. The genes are TRBV5-5 and TRBJ1-1, with D possibly TRBD1 on 5 matching bases. V shed 4 bases and J shed 11 bases, with 24 bases lying between them. The CDR3 runs 15 residues. CDR1 is SGHKS and CDR2 is YYEKEE in the germline V gene (reference sequence). For the CDR3, the DNA is TGTGCCAGCAGCCCCCTCCGGGACCCGGGACGCGGGGCTTTCTTT. It translates to CASSPLRDPGRGAFF.

The chain recombines TRBV29-1 with TRBJ1-1; tentative D call: TRBD1 (6 bases). Trimming stripped 6 bases from V and 6 bases from J, with 14 bases between. The CDR3 spans 12 residues. Germline V lookup: CDR1 SQVTM, CDR2 ANQGSEA. DNA for the CDR3: TGCAGCGTAGATGGGGGCAGCTCTGAAGCTTTCTTT. Translation gives CSVDGGSSEAFF.

In its sample, this clonotype was seen many times. The rearrangement links TRBV2 to TRBJ2-1, with 7 positions matching TRBD1. CDR1 is SNHLY, CDR2 FYNNEI, per germline. The CDR3 runs 15 residues. The trim removed 2 bases at V and 4 bases at J, leaving 5 bases unmatched. In DNA form, the CDR3 reads TGTGCCAGCAGTGAAAACAGGGGACCTTACAATGAGCAGTTCTTC. This encodes CASSENRGPYNEQFF.

The gene calls are TRBV7-3 and TRBJ2-5; D uncertain. The CDR3 runs to 16 residues. V shed 4 bases and J shed 2 bases, with 17 bases lying between them. Germline-derived CDR1 and CDR2 are SGHTA and FQGTGA. CDR3 region: CASSSSAGDGQETQYF. The CDR3 DNA sequence: TGTGCCAGCAGCTCAAGCGCTGGTGACGGACAAGAGACCCAGTACTTC. The complete variable domain, with remaining parts taken from reference TRBV7-3 and TRBJ2-5, reads GAGVSQTPSNKVTEKGKYVELRCDPISGHTALYWYRQSLGQGPEFLIYFQGTGAADDSGLPNDRFFAVRPEGSVSTLKIQRTERGDSAVYLCASSSSAGDGQETQYFGPGTRLLVL.

This clonotype was seen at least ten times. The rearrangement uses TRBV2 and TRBJ1-1; TRBD1 aligns across 8 bases. The ends lost 9 bases at V and 1 base at J; junction bases unmatched: 4. The germline gives CDR1 SNHLY, CDR2 FYNNEI. The length of the CDR3 is 13 residues. The chain's CDR3 is CASKTGENTEAFF. In DNA form, the CDR3 reads TGTGCCAGTAAGACAGGGGAGAACACTGAAGCTTTCTTT.

This clonotype was recorded at least ten times. The rearrangement links TRBV3-1 to TRBJ2-1; D is possibly TRBD1 or TRBD2 (5 bases each). The CDR3 runs 16 residues. V lost 4 bases to trimming and J lost 6 bases, with 19 bases between them. Per the germline V gene, CDR1 is LGHDT and CDR2 is YNNKEL (reference sequence). The CDR3 DNA reads TGTGCCAGCAGCCGACACTCGGGGACGTGGATCAATGAGCAGTTCTTC. This gives the protein CASSRHSGTWINEQFF.

The table lists this clonotype with many counts. The CDR3 bases are TGTGCCACCAGTGGTAGGCCAGGGGAGCTGTTTTTT. Translation: CATSGRPGELFF. V and J are TRBV24-1 and TRBJ2-2; D is undetermined. The CDR3 covers 12 residues. The V and J ends lost 5 bases and 8 bases respectively, with 8 bases between them. Germline V CDR1 and CDR2: KGHDR, SFDVKD.

V is TRBV20-1 and J is TRBJ2-5; 9 bases line up with TRBD1. Germline trimming cut 1 base from V and 1 base from J; bases unmatched to any gene: 4. The germline CDR1 and CDR2 sequences are DFQATT and SNEGSKA (reference sequence). This CDR3 spans 15 amino acids. The CDR3 bases are TGCAGTGCTAGAGCGTTGACAGGGGGCCAAGAGACCCAGTACTTC. This sequence encodes CSARALTGGQETQYF.

This clonotype was recorded many times. The chain has TRBV28 and TRBJ2-3, with a possible D match to TRBD2 (5 bases). Germline V CDR1 and CDR2: MDHEN, SYDVKM. The CDR3 is 16 residues long. Between the trimmed V and J ends, which lost 4 bases and 5 bases, there was a span of 19 bases. CDR3 nucleotides: TGTGCCAGCAGTTCTTTCGCGGGCAAGCGAGGAGATACGCAGTATTTT. Encoded protein: CASSSFAGKRGDTQYF.

This clonotype was found many times. CDR3 sequence (DNA): TGTGCCAGCAGTGAAAAGGCCAGGGAGACCCAGTACTTC. Translating gives CASSEKARETQYF. The V gene is TRBV2, the J gene TRBJ2-5, with no clear D. Trimming left V 2 bases short and J 5 bases short, with 9 bases between. The germline V gene encodes CDR1 SNHLY and CDR2 FYNNEI. This CDR3 region has 13 residues.

Ten or more counts support this clonotype. The rearrangement links TRBV11-2 to TRBJ2-1, with a possible D match to TRBD1 (6 bases). Germline CDR1 and CDR2: SGHAT and FQNNGV. V gave up 2 bases and J gave up 4 bases, with 12 bases separating them. This CDR3 contains 15 residues. In DNA form, the CDR3 reads TGTGCCAGCAGCTTAAGCCAGGGGATATACAATGAGCAGTTCTTC. As protein: CASSLSQGIYNEQFF.

This clonotype was observed many times. The chain links TRBV27 to TRBJ2-7, with D perhaps assigned TRBD1 or TRBD2 (5 bases each). V lost 6 bases and J lost 0, with 12 bases in between. The CDR3 extends over 14 amino acids. Germline V gene data show CDR1 as MNHEY and CDR2 as SMNVEV (reference sequence). CDR3: CASSNLGASYEQYF. For the CDR3, the DNA is TGTGCCAGCAGCAACCTCGGGGCCTCCTACGAGCAGTACTTC.

Many counts were recorded for this clonotype. The V call is TRBV7-6, the J call TRBJ2-3; D is unclear. This CDR3 has 15 residues. V shed 4 bases and J shed 0 bases, with 11 bases lying between them. Germline V gives CDR1 SGHVS, CDR2 FNYEAQ. CDR3 nucleotide sequence: TGTGCCAGCAGCTCTAGGACGGTGAGCACAGATACGCAGTATTTT. Protein product: CASSSRTVSTDTQYF.